The clone carrying this T cell receptor (beta chain) was picked up one time. The antigen remains unidentified. There were likely unrecorded immune exposures, though donors were nominally healthy when sampled. V was pared by 2 bases and J by 3 bases, with 11 bases of the junction left unmatched. The CDR3 spans 18 residues. Germline loops: CDR1 KGHSH, CDR2 LQKENI. The primer mix had 60 Vbeta and 13 Jbeta primers. Original handling: Later analysis identified roughly 84 million unique TCR beta chains, approximately 11 million shared. TCRdb's copy holds only in-frame clones and misses some; the assay was immunoSEQ multiplex PCR. The V and J calls and clone size were taken over from that table, and D and trimming were inferred from the DNA. The sample lists 100,000 to 120,000 clones; about four fifths were seen once. This sample is part of a study of cytomegalovirus exposure and HLA in healthy donors. Study in general: Falling in the Caucasian-associated ancestry cluster were approximately 84% of 398 genotyped donors.

Whole-study results and caveats: Researchers counted 164 TCR beta chains as cytomegalovirus-associated.

This clonotype was sampled from a woman aged 60-75 years in good health and CMV-seropositive. The material sequenced was PBMCs. This rearrangement joins TRBV18 to TRBJ2-3; TRBD2 aligns across 10 bases. DNA of the CDR3: TGTGCCAGCTCACCAAACATGCTAGCGGGAGACGGGACAGATACGCAGTATTTT. Protein sequence: CASSPNMLAGDGTDTQYF.